This T cell receptor beta chain emerged from a study of CD8+ T cells in alopecia areata (dated by TCRdb to 2016 to 2018). For context, the study as a whole: The treated patients took part in an open-label pilot trial in which moderate-to-severe alopecia areata was treated with oral tofacitinib at 5 to 10 mg twice daily. Clonality in the scalp was compared among normal scalp (n=4), patchy alopecia areata scalp (n=8), and alopecia totalis/universalis scalp (n=8). The RNA source kit depended on sample type: the PAXgene miRNA kit for fixed scalp, the miRNeasy kit for PBMCs, and the RNeasy kit for mouse skin. Scalp tissue and sorted CD4+ and CD8+ peripheral blood T cells from patchy and totalis/universalis alopecia areata patients and from healthy controls were covered by human TCRbeta sequencing. In both human patients and the C3H/HeJ mouse model, the study applied high-throughput TCRbeta sequencing to look at T cell clonal expansion in alopecia areata. Amplification of TCRbeta CDR3 regions was done by immunoSEQ multiplex PCR using 35 Vbeta forward primers and 13 Jbeta reverse primers. Tofacitinib was administered for 6 to 18 months, and 6 months of follow-up off drug were then conducted to assess delayed response and recurrence. Biopsies were taken from tofacitinib-treated patients at baseline and again at 4 and 24 weeks into treatment, and several of those patients also had a later scalp biopsy.

Library generation was performed with the immunoSEQ multiplex PCR assay. RNA was extracted from all samples and reverse transcribed into cDNA as template for TCR sequencing. SuperScript III was used to make first-strand cDNA, primed with a 2:1 mix of oligo-dT and random hexamers. A synthetic immune receptor repertoire was used to assess amplification bias, and residual bias was removed computationally. The paper's data handling went like this. Raw reads were preprocessed to remove errors, and CDR3 was defined according to IMGT conventions as the region from the conserved cysteine to phenylalanine. Clonality was calculated as 1 minus Shannon entropy normalized by log2 of the number of productive unique TCRs. Whether each scalp clone was CD4 or CD8 was inferred by checking scalp TCRbeta sequences against the CD4 and CD8 repertoires from sorted blood. What TCRdb holds here is the immuneACCESS table cut down to in-frame rearrangements. Part of the clones is not present; checked against another copy, under half of the missing clones reflect an unresolved V gene, and the others are unexplained. From that table come the V and J calls and clone size; the DNA was used to work out D and trimming. The sample data list some 210,000 clones, and around three fifths of these were observed just once. The top ten clonotypes cover 0.45% of the sample.

The investigation overall reported the following: Unlike mouse skin, which is dominated by gammadelta T cells, normal human skin has resident alphabeta T cells that are also sequenced, and this complicates analysis of the scalp TCR repertoire. Shared TCR sequences between patients were less evident than in mice, which may be partly attributable to HLA diversity in the patient population. Higher clonality and more expanded CD8+ clones were observed in lesional scalp than in normal scalp, particularly in alopecia totalis/universalis, a finding suggestive of antigenic drive.

The time point label on this specimen signifies: baseline before oral tofacitinib. Lesional scalp punch biopsies and peripheral blood were collected from alopecia areata patients. PBMCs were separated by density centrifugation and stained for CD3, CD4 and CD8, after which CD4+ and CD8+ T cells were sorted on a FACSAria. This clone was seen a few times. This clone's antigen is unknown. Per-base quality was not reported, and no clone a single base away is much larger than it. The junction shows trimming of 0 bases on V and 1 base on J, plus 10 bases between the germline ends. Including the terminal cysteine and phenylalanine, the CDR3 comprises 15 residues. The sequence is cut down to CDR3 DNA, 45 bases in frame from base 1. The germline V gene specifies SGHRS as CDR1 and YFSETQ as CDR2.

The source material was CD4+ T cells sorted from blood, sampled at week 0. This clonotype originated in a human donor with alopecia areata. The chain is made from TRBV5-1 and TRBJ2-5; TRBD1 is possibly the D segment (5 matching bases). Here the CDR3 is given as CASSLAGQGQETQYF. The nucleotides read TGCGCCAGCAGCTTGGCCGGGCAGGGCCAAGAGACCCAGTACTTC.